The T cell receptor beta chain under discussion was sequenced for a study of blood T cell repertoires in COVID-19. Overall study: From the United States, Italy and Spain came samples of acute and convalescent COVID-19.

The CDR3 runs 16 residues. V was pared by 5 bases and J by 0 bases, with 14 bases between. Germline V gives CDR1 SEHNR, CDR2 FQNEAQ (reference sequence). Data came from immunoSEQ multiplex PCR; TCRdb stores just in-frame clones and leaves some out. The table records roughly 260,000 clones, roughly 80% of them present only once. This receptor was identified in a woman aged 40-49 years who had been exposed to COVID-19. The chain employs TRBV7-9 and TRBJ1-3; possible D gene TRBD1, 5 bases. The sequenced sample was PBMCs or T cells enriched from blood (not recorded which). The CDR3 nucleotides read TGTGCCAGCAGCCTTTCTTTTGACAGCTCTGGAAACACCATATATTTT. Protein sequence: CASSLSFDSSGNTIYF.